A selection of T cell receptor beta chains follows, all from one sample in a study of shared clonotypes between healthy human individuals. Libraries were prepared by immunoSEQ multiplex PCR; TCRdb keeps only in-frame clonotypes and omits some of them. Among about 1 million clones listed, about 76% were seen once. What was sequenced was memory CD4+ T cells sorted from blood. The receptor source for this set is a man aged 18 to 35 in good health. The CDR3 runs from the conserved cysteine through the conserved F or W. A D gene is named only where the DNA matches it firmly. Only some rows state a clone size, as once, few, many or a class for expanded clones.

v_call	d_call	clone_size	j_call	cdr3_nt	cdr3_aa
TRBV25-1	TRBD1	.	TRBJ1-1	TGTGCCAGCAGTGCACCTCCGGGACAGGGGAGCACTGAAGCTTTCTTT	CASSAPPGQGSTEAFF
TRBV30	.	.	TRBJ2-6	TGTGCCTGGACAATTAGGGGATCTGGGGCCAACGTCCTGACTTTC	CAWTIRGSGANVLTF
TRBV2	.	.	TRBJ1-1	TGTGCCAGCAGTACAGGGTTCGGAGAAGCTTTCTTT	CASSTGFGEAFF
TRBV7-7	.	.	TRBJ2-3	TGTGCTAGCAGCTTGGACGATTCTGCAGATACGCAGTATTTT	CASSLDDSADTQYF
TRBV9	.	once	TRBJ1-3	TGTGCCAGCAGCGTAGTAGCTGGAAACACCATATATTTT	CASSVVAGNTIYF
TRBV7-2	TRBD1	.	TRBJ2-7	TGTGCCAGCAGCCTCCGGGACAGAAACTACGAGCAGTACTTC	CASSLRDRNYEQYF
TRBV18	TRBD2	.	TRBJ2-2	TGTGCCAGCTCACCTAGTGCGGGAGCGAACACCGGGGAGCTGTTTTTT	CASSPSAGANTGELFF
TRBV10-1	.	.	TRBJ2-1	TGCGCCAGCAGTGAGTCTACCAGGGGGGTGAATGAGCAGTTCTTC	CASSESTRGVNEQFF
TRBV19	TRBD2	.	TRBJ2-7	TGTGCCAGTAGTATAGACCCAACTAGCGGGAGAGGCGAGCAGTACTTC	CASSIDPTSGRGEQYF
TRBV28	.	.	TRBJ2-6	TGTGCCAGCAGATCCCCCGGGGACTCTGGGGCCAACGTCCTGACTTTC	CASRSPGDSGANVLTF
TRBV29-1	.	.	TRBJ2-7	TGCAGCGTTGTCTTGTCCTACGAGCAGTACTTC	CSVVLSYEQYF
TRBV5-6	.	.	TRBJ2-3	TGTGCCAGCAGCTTAGTCAGAGTGGCAGATACGCAGTATTTT	CASSLVRVADTQYF
TRBV28	.	.	TRBJ2-3	TGTGCCAGCACCGACTTGTCTAGGGATACGCAGTATTTT	CASTDLSRDTQYF
TRBV7-9	.	.	TRBJ2-6	TGTGCCAGCAGCTACCTGGGACCGGGCAGCGACTCTGGGGCCAACGTCCTGACTTTC	CASSYLGPGSDSGANVLTF
TRBV27	.	.	TRBJ1-5	TGTGCCAGCAGCAGGGGAGTCGATCAGCCCCAGCATTTT	CASSRGVDQPQHF
TRBV2	.	.	TRBJ2-3	TGTGCCAGCAGACACGGCAATAAAGACTGGCAAAGGCTGGGCACAGATACGCAGTATTTT	CASRHGNKDWQRLGTDTQYF
TRBV10-2	.	once	TRBJ2-7	TGCGCCAGCATGTTGGACACCAACTCCTACGAGCAGTACTTC	CASMLDTNSYEQYF
TRBV5-6	.	.	TRBJ1-5	TGTGCCAGCAGCTTGGCCCCCGGTAGCAATCAGCCCCAGCATTTT	CASSLAPGSNQPQHF
TRBV28	TRBD1	few	TRBJ2-5	TGTGCCAGCAGATCTCAACAGGGGGCTGGGGAGACCCAGTACTTC	CASRSQQGAGETQYF
TRBV5-1	TRBD1	.	TRBJ2-2	TGCGCCAGTAAGGGGACAGGGGGCACCGGGGAGCTGTTTTTT	CASKGTGGTGELFF
TRBV30	TRBD1	.	TRBJ1-5	TGTGCCTGGCGGACAGGGGGATTCTATAGCAATCAGCCCCAGCATTTT	CAWRTGGFYSNQPQHF
TRBV12-5	TRBD2	.	TRBJ2-3	TGTGCTAGTGGTCCGGGACTAGCTGGCACAGATACGCAGTATTTT	CASGPGLAGTDTQYF
TRBV7-2	TRBD1	.	TRBJ2-7	TGTGCCAGCAGCTTAGCGGTTGCAGGGGGCGGCGAGCAGTACTTC	CASSLAVAGGGEQYF
TRBV5-6	TRBD1	.	TRBJ2-1	TGTGCCAGCAGCTGGAAGGGACAGGGGAAGAAAAAGAATGAGCAGTTCTTC	CASSWKGQGKKKNEQFF
TRBV30	.	.	TRBJ1-3	TGTGCCTGGAGTCAGTCATCTGGAAACACCATATATTTT	CAWSQSSGNTIYF
TRBV4-2	.	.	TRBJ1-2	TGTGCCAGCAGCCAAGACAGGGCATCTGGCTACACCTTC	CASSQDRASGYTF
TRBV7-2	.	.	TRBJ2-7	TGTGCCAGCAGCTTAGCGGCGCTTAACTACGAGCAGTACTTC	CASSLAALNYEQYF
TRBV7-7	.	.	TRBJ2-3	TGTGCTAGCAGCCCGGGCACAGATACGCAGTATTTT	CASSPGTDTQYF
TRBV9	.	.	TRBJ1-1	TGTGCCAGCAGCCCTCACCCGCAGGGGTCGTCGGCTGAAGCTTTCTTT	CASSPHPQGSSAEAFF
TRBV6-5	.	.	TRBJ2-7	TGTGCCAGCAGTCCCGGGACGACCTACGAGCAGTACTTC	CASSPGTTYEQYF
TRBV19	.	.	TRBJ1-2	TGTGCCAGTAATCCGACACTAACGGACTATGGCTACACCTTC	CASNPTLTDYGYTF
TRBV5-6	.	.	TRBJ1-2	TGTGCCAGCAGCTTTCTCAAGAGCTATGGCTACACCTTC	CASSFLKSYGYTF
TRBV19	.	.	TRBJ1-3	TGTGCCAGTGAAACCGGTAACTCTGGAAACACCATATATTTT	CASETGNSGNTIYF
TRBV10-3	.	few	TRBJ1-1	TGTGCCATCAGTCCAAGTTGGGCCGTCCCGAACACTGAAGCTTTCTTT	CAISPSWAVPNTEAFF
TRBV18	.	.	TRBJ2-7	TGTGCCAGCTCTCTTGGACAGAAGGTAGCCTACGAGCAGTACTTC	CASSLGQKVAYEQYF
TRBV6-1	.	.	TRBJ1-1	TGTGCCAGCAGTGCCACAGGGAACACTGAAGCTTTCTTT	CASSATGNTEAFF
TRBV21-1	.	.	TRBJ1-1	TGTGCCAGCAGCAGAACGGTGAACACTGAAGCTTTCTTT	CASSRTVNTEAFF
TRBV7-9	.	.	TRBJ2-3	TGTGCCAGCAGCTTAGGATTGCGGGCGAGCACAGATACGCAGTATTTT	CASSLGLRASTDTQYF
TRBV11-2	.	.	TRBJ1-2	TGTGCCAGCAGCCCAACCGATAACTATGGCTACACCTTC	CASSPTDNYGYTF
TRBV5-6	.	.	TRBJ1-3	TGTGCCAGCAGCTTCCCAAACTCTGGAAACACCATATATTTT	CASSFPNSGNTIYF
TRBV7-2	.	.	TRBJ1-3	TGTGCCAGCAGCTTACACGGAAACACCATATATTTT	CASSLHGNTIYF
TRBV11-2	TRBD2	.	TRBJ2-2	TGTGCCAGCAGCGGACGTACTAGCGATCCCGGGGAGCTGTTTTTT	CASSGRTSDPGELFF